This passage covers 17 T cell receptor beta chains from one sample sequenced in a study of blood T cells in healthy people across ages. Together with a sample-barcoded 5' primer, a J-beta primer mix was included in a second PCR lasting roughly 6 to 12 cycles. TCRdb reprocessed the 5' RACE reads with MiXCR, giving one entry per CDR3 protein. The sample carries 270,000 or so distinct CDR3 sequences, roughly 29% recorded once. Sequenced sample: blood. Receptors were obtained from a woman aged 70-85 years in good health.

J is TRBJ2-4 and V is TRBV20-1; no reliable D call. CDR3 length equals 15 residues. CDR1 is DFQATT, CDR2 SNEGSKA, per germline (reference sequence). V shed 0 bases and J shed 4 bases, with 13 bases lying between them. In DNA form, the CDR3 reads TGCAGTGCTAGAGATAACGAGCCGACGAAAAACATTCAGTACTTC. Amino acid sequence: CSARDNEPTKNIQYF.

V and J are TRBV7-2 and TRBJ1-1; the D is unclear. V was pared by 5 bases and J by 0 bases, with 7 bases between. CDR3 size: 13 residues. Germline V lookup: CDR1 SGHTA, CDR2 FQGNSA. The chain's CDR3 is CASSVTLNTEAFF. The CDR3 DNA reads TGTGCCAGCAGCGTAACGTTGAACACTGAAGCTTTCTTT.

This chain uses TRBV12-3 or TRBV12-4 with TRBJ2-3; no firm D call. Trimming stripped 4 bases from V and 2 bases from J, with 10 bases between. There are 14 residues in the CDR3. The CDR3, as DNA: TGTGCCAGCAGTTATGATAGCTACACAGATACGCAGTATTTT. Encoded protein: CASSYDSYTDTQYF.

The genes are TRBV10-3 and TRBJ1-2; the match to TRBD1 covers 11 bases. The CDR3 runs 16 residues. In germline, CDR1 is ENHRY, CDR2 SYGVKD. The V segment lost 5 bases and the J segment 5 bases; nucleotides outside the gene matches: 10. The CDR3 sequence is CAISSGQGAVEYGYTF. CDR3 in DNA: TGTGCCATCAGTTCAGGACAGGGGGCTGTGGAGTATGGCTACACCTTC.

The gene calls are TRBV11-2 and TRBJ1-1; tentative D call: TRBD1 (5 bases). The CDR3 has 17 residues. Germline CDR1 is SGHAT and CDR2 is FQNNGV. V was cut by 0 bases and J by 0 bases, with 14 bases left in between. CDR3: CASSLDIGWGVNTEAFF. The DNA for the CDR3 is TGTGCCAGCAGCTTAGATATTGGGTGGGGGGTGAACACTGAAGCTTTCTTT.

The table lists this clonotype with a few counts. The V call is TRBV20-1, the J call TRBJ2-3, with D possibly matching TRBD2 (5 bases). CDR3 length: 16 residues. Germline values: CDR1 DFQATT, CDR2 SNEGSKA (reference sequence). The ends were cut back, 3 bases at V and 0 bases at J, with 16 bases in the middle. Written as DNA, the CDR3 is TGCAGTGCTAGCCTTAATAGCGCTACTAGCACAGATACGCAGTATTTT. It translates to CSASLNSATSTDTQYF.

J is TRBJ1-2 and V is TRBV27, with 9 bases matching TRBD1. The CDR3 sequence is 15 residues long. The J segment lost 5 bases and the V segment lost 3 bases, leaving 7 bases of the junction unmatched. The germline V gene encodes CDR1 MNHEY and CDR2 SMNVEV (reference sequence). The DNA for the CDR3 is TGTGCCAGCAGTTTCGACAGGGGGACGCAGTATGGCTACACCTTC. It translates to CASSFDRGTQYGYTF.

The chain recombines TRBV15 with TRBJ2-5, with D hard to call. In germline, CDR1 is LNHNV, CDR2 YYDKDF (reference sequence). V was pared by 0 bases and J by 5 bases, with 19 bases between. The CDR3 spans 17 residues. CDR3 in amino acids: CATSRERQPARWETQYF. The CDR3, as DNA: TGTGCCACCAGCAGAGAGAGGCAGCCGGCCCGGTGGGAGACCCAGTACTTC.

The DNA for the CDR3 is TGCGCCAGCGGGAACGGACTAGCTGTCAATGAGCAGTTCTTC. Encoded protein: CASGNGLAVNEQFF. The chain links TRBV10-2 to TRBJ2-1; 8 bases match TRBD2. This CDR3 spans 14 amino acids. Trimming cost V 8 bases and J 6 bases; bases outside gene matches: 9. The germline V gene encodes CDR1 WSHSY and CDR2 SAAADI.

This clonotype was seen a few times. Here the CDR3 DNA reads TGCAGTGCTAACTGGGACAGGGACCAAAACATTCAGTACTTC. The encoded protein is CSANWDRDQNIQYF. V usage is TRBV20-1 and J usage is TRBJ2-4; 9 bases match TRBD1. From germline, CDR1 is DFQATT and CDR2 SNEGSKA (reference sequence). The CDR3 consists of 14 residues. The J segment lost 5 bases and the V segment lost 4 bases, leaving 6 bases of the junction unmatched.

J is TRBJ1-4 and V is TRBV28, with unresolved D. V was clipped by 8 bases and J by 4 bases, with 11 bases between them. CDR3 length equals 13 residues. Germline V gives CDR1 MDHEN, CDR2 SYDVKM. CDR3 protein: CASLSRRNEKLFF. The CDR3 DNA sequence: TGTGCCAGCCTTTCGCGCCGTAATGAAAAACTGTTTTTT.

This clonotype was seen a handful of times. The gene calls are TRBV20-1 and TRBJ2-1; TRBD2 matches at 14 bases. This CDR3 contains 17 residues. J gave up 0 bases and V 5 bases, and 6 bases lay outside the gene matches. The germline gives CDR1 DFQATT, CDR2 SNEGSKA (reference sequence). CDR3 in DNA: TGCAGTGCTGGGGGGGGGACTAGCGGGAGCTCCTACAATGAGCAGTTCTTC. The encoded protein is CSAGGGTSGSSYNEQFF.

This chain connects TRBV20-1 to TRBJ1-5; 7 bases map to TRBD1. Germline CDR1 reads DFQATT; CDR2 reads SNEGSKA (reference sequence). The CDR3 sequence is 15 residues long. The ends lost 4 bases at V and 3 bases at J; junction bases unmatched: 9. In nucleotides, the CDR3 is TGCAGTGCTAAAGCCCTGGGACAGAACAATCAGCCCCAGCATTTT. It codes for CSAKALGQNNQPQHF.

This clonotype appeared a few times. The V call is TRBV29-1, the J call TRBJ2-7; 8 nucleotides match TRBD1. The CDR3 has 15 amino acids. Per the germline V gene, CDR1 is SQVTM and CDR2 is ANQGSEA. V gave up 4 bases and J gave up 0 bases; unmatched junction bases: 8. The CDR3 reads CSVGGDRPSSYEQYF. In DNA, the CDR3 is TGCAGCGTTGGAGGGGACAGGCCGAGCTCCTACGAGCAGTACTTC.

This clonotype showed up just once. CDR3 sequence reads: CASSEGNPSGANVLTF. The DNA of the CDR3 is TGTGCCAGCAGTGAGGGGAATCCTTCTGGGGCCAACGTCCTGACTTTC. The chain combines TRBV28 with TRBJ2-6; D tentatively reads TRBD1 or TRBD2 (5 bases each). This CDR3 region has 16 residues. Germline V gene sequence: CDR1 MDHEN, CDR2 SYDVKM. V lost 5 bases and J lost 1, with 12 bases in between.

The chain employs TRBV4-1 and TRBJ2-5; D not resolved. CDR3 length equals 15 residues. Germline V gene lookup returns CDR1 MGHRA and CDR2 YSYEKL. V lost 3 bases, J lost 2 bases, and 13 bases lay in between. The DNA of the CDR3 is TGCGCCAGCAGCCAGGTCGACCGATCTCAAGAGACCCAGTACTTC. The encoded protein is CASSQVDRSQETQYF.

V and J are TRBV18 and TRBJ2-5; TRBD1 or TRBD2 may be the D gene (5 bases each). The V gene's germline CDR1 is KGHSH and CDR2 LQKENI. The CDR3 contains 15 residues. Trimming removed 4 bases from V and 5 bases from J, with 17 bases in between. The chain's CDR3 is CASSLVGGPGETQYF. CDR3 nucleotide sequence: TGTGCCAGCTCACTAGTCGGCGGGCCAGGGGAGACCCAGTACTTC. The full variable domain, rest sourced from reference TRBV18 and TRBJ2-5, is NAGVMQNPRHLVRRRGQEARLRCSPMKGHSHVYWYRQLPEEGLKFMVYLQKENIIDESGMPKERFSAEFPKEGPSILRIQQVVRGDSAAYFCASSLVGGPGETQYFGPGTRLLVL.